This T cell receptor beta chain derives from a study of OX40 agonist ivuxolimab in advanced cancers. The germline V gene has CDR1 PRHDT and CDR2 FYEKMQ (reference sequence). The CDR3 is 13 amino acids. Trimming shortened V by 3 bases and J by 3 bases, and 7 bases separated the two germline ends. This clone was seen more than once but under ten times. The protocol was immunoSEQ multiplex PCR, while the TCRdb copy is restricted to in-frame clones and leaves out a portion. The repertoire consists of roughly 59,000 clones, with around 82% occurring once and the leading ten covering roughly 1%. The genes are TRBV13 and TRBJ2-3; D unclear. The sequencing used CD4+ or CD8+ T cells sorted from blood, collected in a trial of the OX40 agonist ivuxolimab. The sequence came from an adult with an advanced solid tumor such as melanoma, head and neck, liver or kidney cancer. CDR3 amino acids: CASSFIGTDTQYF. In DNA form, the CDR3 reads TGTGCCAGCAGCTTCATCGGGACAGATACGCAGTATTTT.